This entry lists 27 T cell receptor beta chains sequenced from one sample in a study of OX40 agonist ivuxolimab in advanced cancers. Some clones are missing from TCRdb's copy, which holds only in-frame ones; the method was immunoSEQ multiplex PCR. The table lists roughly 56,000 clones, roughly 85% of them singletons. Sequenced here: CD4+ or CD8+ T cells sorted from blood, sampled in a trial of the OX40 agonist ivuxolimab. Source of these receptors: an adult with an advanced solid tumor such as melanoma, head and neck, liver or kidney cancer.

The chain couples TRBV7-9 to TRBJ2-7; 7 positions match TRBD1. Trimming cost V 2 bases and J 4 bases; bases outside gene matches: 11. The CDR3 has 16 residues. Germline V gives CDR1 SEHNR, CDR2 FQNEAQ (reference sequence). CDR3: CASSLNSGQAAYEQYF. The CDR3 bases are TGTGCCAGCAGCTTAAATTCCGGACAGGCTGCGTACGAGCAGTACTTC.

The chain links TRBV23-1 to TRBJ2-1; D is undetermined. TRBV23-1 qualifies as an ORF whose function is uncertain. The CDR3 has 10 amino acids. Trimming took off 7 bases at V and 6 bases at J, with 4 bases between the two ends. The chain's CDR3 is CASISNEQFF. The CDR3 DNA reads as TGCGCCAGCATTTCCAATGAGCAGTTCTTC.

The chain employs TRBV14 and TRBJ2-7; D remains unclear. There are 11 residues in the CDR3. V was shortened by 6 bases and J by 0 bases, with 3 bases between the two germline ends. In germline, CDR1 is SGHDN, CDR2 FVKESK. CDR3 in amino acids: CASSVSYEQYF. The CDR3 region has the DNA TGTGCCAGCAGTGTCTCCTACGAGCAGTACTTC.

J is TRBJ2-3 and V is TRBV5-4, with unresolved D. V dropped 1 base and J dropped 4 bases, with 7 bases sitting between them. The CDR3 runs 13 residues. CDR1 and CDR2 from the germline V gene are SGHNT and YYREEE (reference sequence). CDR3 nucleotides: TGTGCCAGCAGCTTGTTGCCTCCAGATACGCAGTATTTT. Amino acid sequence: CASSLLPPDTQYF.

This sequence joins TRBV11-2 and TRBJ2-1; D possibly corresponds to TRBD2 (6 bases). V was clipped by 0 bases and J by 9 bases, with 9 bases between them. This CDR3 is built from 13 residues. Germline CDR1 reads SGHAT; CDR2 reads FQNNGV. CDR3 loop: CASSLDREAEQFF. CDR3 DNA: TGTGCCAGCAGCTTAGACAGGGAGGCTGAGCAGTTCTTC. Based on the CDR3 plus reference TRBV11-2 and TRBJ2-1, the full variable domain is EAGVAQSPRYKIIEKRQSVAFWCNPISGHATLYWYQQILGQGPKLLIQFQNNGVVDDSQLPKDRFSAERLKGVDSTLKIQPAKLEDSAVYLCASSLDREAEQFFGPGTRLTVL.

This clone was recorded only once. The chain links TRBV30 to TRBJ2-7; 9 bases align to TRBD1. Germline V gene sequence: CDR1 GTSNPN, CDR2 SVGIG (reference sequence). The CDR3 is 14 residues long. V shed 1 base and J 4 bases; nucleotides not matched to a gene: 5. The CDR3 DNA reads as TGTGCCTGGAGTGAAGCGGGACAGGGATACGAGCAGTACTTC. Protein product: CAWSEAGQGYEQYF.

A single count supports this clone. V and J are TRBV11-2 and TRBJ2-7, with TRBD2 matching over 15 bases. V lost 3 bases to trimming and J lost 1 base; unmatched junction nucleotides: 1. Germline CDR1 SGHAT, CDR2 FQNNGV. The length of the CDR3 is 16 residues. The CDR3 DNA is TGTGCCAGCAGCTTCGGGACTAGCGGGAGGTCCTACGAGCAGTACTTC. Translation gives CASSFGTSGRSYEQYF.

The rearrangement links TRBV9 to TRBJ2-1; weak D call: TRBD1 (6 bases). This CDR3 has 16 residues. CDR1 and CDR2 from the germline V gene are SGDLS and YYNGEE. V lost 0 bases and J 4 bases, leaving 14 bases between the germline ends. The CDR3, as DNA: TGTGCCAGCAGCGTAGAGGACAGCCGTTGGTACAATGAGCAGTTCTTC. It encodes CASSVEDSRWYNEQFF.

The chain combines TRBV7-9 with TRBJ1-2, with a possible D match to TRBD1 (5 bases). The CDR3 sequence is 16 residues long. From germline, CDR1 is SEHNR and CDR2 FQNEAQ (reference sequence). Trimming pared 0 bases from V and 3 bases from J, leaving 14 bases between. CDR3 DNA sequence: TGTGCCAGCAGCTTAGCGATGGTTGAGGGGTACTATGGCTACACCTTC. Its translation: CASSLAMVEGYYGYTF.

The chain uses TRBV25-1 and TRBJ1-2; possibly TRBD1 for D (6 bases). Trimming stripped 1 base from V and 4 bases from J, with 13 bases between. Germline assignment: CDR1 MGHDK and CDR2 SYGVNS. CDR3 length: 15 amino acids. The DNA for the CDR3 is TGTGCCAGCAGTGAATTGGGGGGGGCTGGCTATGGCTACACCTTC. This codes for CASSELGGAGYGYTF.

This chain links TRBV6-5 with TRBJ1-6; no reliable D call. The V and J ends lost 7 bases and 9 bases respectively, with 19 bases between them. Per germline, CDR1 MNHEY and CDR2 SVGAGI. The CDR3 is 15 amino acids. In DNA form, the CDR3 reads TGTGCCAGCACTCGCACTCACCCCGGATTTTCACCCCTCCACTTT. It translates to CASTRTHPGFSPLHF.

The chain links TRBV7-9 to TRBJ2-7; D not resolved. The CDR3 length is 11 residues. The V gene's germline CDR1 is SEHNR and CDR2 FQNEAQ (reference sequence). Trimming took off 2 bases at V and 6 bases at J, with 5 bases between the two ends. Here the CDR3 reads CASSLTGEQYF. CDR3 nucleotides: TGTGCCAGCAGCTTAACGGGCGAGCAGTACTTC.

The chain couples TRBV7-2 to TRBJ1-4; TRBD1 might be the D (6 bases). The CDR3 extends over 16 amino acids. V was clipped by 4 bases and J by 6 bases, with 18 bases between them. CDR1 is SGHTA and CDR2 is FQGNSA in the germline V gene. The CDR3 nucleotides read TGTGCCAGCAGCTCCCCACAAACAGGGTATTATGAAAAACTGTTTTTT. This encodes CASSSPQTGYYEKLFF.

The genes are TRBV6-5 and TRBJ2-3, with D maybe TRBD2 (5 bases). Trimming cost V 6 bases and J 2 bases, with 15 bases left between them. This CDR3 is 15 amino acids long. CDR1 MNHEY and CDR2 SVGAGI come from the germline V gene. DNA for the CDR3: TGTGCCAGCAGACCAGACTACAGTTCCACAGATACGCAGTATTTT. Amino acids: CASRPDYSSTDTQYF.

The gene calls are TRBV5-1 and TRBJ2-7, with 9 bases identical to TRBD1. CDR3 length: 15 amino acids. Germline trimming cut 4 bases from V and 3 bases from J; bases unmatched to any gene: 8. Germline V CDR1 and CDR2: SGHRS, YFSETQ. Here the CDR3 reads CASSPVDRGVYEQYF. DNA for the CDR3: TGCGCCAGCAGCCCTGTGGACAGGGGAGTCTACGAGCAGTACTTC.

CDR3 bases: TGTGCCATCAGTGAGCCAACATCGACAGGCTACGAGCAGTACTTC. Its translation is CAISEPTSTGYEQYF. The chain carries TRBV10-3 and TRBJ2-7; the D gene is possibly TRBD1 (6 bases). The CDR3 runs 15 residues. V was clipped by 2 bases and J by 3 bases, with 14 bases between them. CDR1 and CDR2 from the germline V gene are ENHRY and SYGVKD.

The chain employs TRBV7-3 and TRBJ2-5; unclear D gene. Trimming stripped 2 bases from V and 1 base from J, with 5 bases between. Germline values: CDR1 SGHTA, CDR2 FQGTGA. The CDR3 runs to 13 residues. The CDR3: CASSLAFQETQYF. CDR3 coding DNA: TGTGCCAGCAGCTTAGCCTTCCAAGAGACCCAGTACTTC. The entire variable domain, with the rest obtained from reference TRBV7-3 and TRBJ2-5, is as follows: GAGVSQTPSNKVTEKGKYVELRCDPISGHTALYWYRQSLGQGPEFLIYFQGTGAADDSGLPNDRFFAVRPEGSVSTLKIQRTERGDSAVYLCASSLAFQETQYFGPGTRLLVL.

This clone was seen only a few times. The chain has TRBV28 and TRBJ1-1; D uncertain. The CDR3 consists of 15 residues. Trimming stripped 5 bases from V and 9 bases from J, with 22 bases between. Germline V gene lookup returns CDR1 MDHEN and CDR2 SYDVKM. The CDR3 DNA reads as TGTGCCAGCAGTCCCCTCTTTGAAAGGGAGGAGAAAGCTTTCTTT. Residues: CASSPLFEREEKAFF.

The V gene is TRBV10-3, the J gene TRBJ2-7; D may be TRBD1 or TRBD2 (5 bases each). The CDR3 loop spans 13 amino acids. The V gene's germline CDR1 is ENHRY and CDR2 SYGVKD. The ends were cut back, 6 bases at V and 3 bases at J, with 12 bases in the middle. The CDR3 loop is CAIRERGDYEQYF. For the CDR3, the DNA is TGTGCCATCAGAGAGAGAGGGGACTACGAGCAGTACTTC.

The chain combines TRBV7-9 with TRBJ2-2, with 9 bases fitting TRBD1. V was clipped by 5 bases and J by 3 bases; unmatched bases: 13. The CDR3 consists of 18 residues. CDR1 SEHNR and CDR2 FQNEAQ come from the germline V gene (reference sequence). Written as DNA, the CDR3 is TGTGCCAGCAGCCCGTCCCGGGACAGGGTTCGGTACACCGGGGAGCTGTTTTTT. It codes for CASSPSRDRVRYTGELFF.

This clone was counted a few times. The gene calls are TRBV1 and TRBJ2-3; the table's D call, TRBD2, has no DNA check behind it. TRBV1 is assigned pseudogene status. The CDR3 consists of 13 residues. CDR3 amino acids: CTSSQRLAGGRYF. In DNA, the CDR3 is TGCACCAGCAGCCAAAGGCTAGCGGGAGGGCGGTATTTT.

J is TRBJ2-1 and V is TRBV27; 11 bases are a match to TRBD2. Germline V gene sequence: CDR1 MNHEY, CDR2 SMNVEV (reference sequence). J gave up 0 bases and V 5 bases, and 9 bases lay outside the gene matches. The CDR3 has 18 residues. The CDR3 spells CASSLLAGGISSYNEQFF. The CDR3 bases are TGTGCCAGCAGTCTGCTAGCGGGAGGCATCAGCTCCTACAATGAGCAGTTCTTC.

CDR3 sequence reads: CAFPSDGNYGYTF. In DNA form, the CDR3 reads TGTGCCTTCCCTTCTGACGGGAACTATGGCTACACCTTC. The V gene is TRBV30, the J gene TRBJ1-2, with D unclear. V was clipped by 7 bases and J by 2 bases, with 14 bases between them. The germline CDR1 and CDR2 sequences are GTSNPN and SVGIG (reference sequence). This CDR3 spans 13 amino acids.

The CDR3 spells CASTPAGGPRTGELFF. CDR3 bases: TGTGCCAGCACCCCAGCGGGAGGGCCTCGGACCGGGGAGCTGTTTTTT. The rearrangement joins TRBV28 to TRBJ2-2; 10 bases match TRBD2. This CDR3 is built from 16 residues. V dropped 7 bases and J dropped 5; count of bases not matched to a gene: 10. Germline CDR1 and CDR2: MDHEN and SYDVKM.

The J gene is TRBJ2-3, the V gene TRBV7-3, with D tentatively TRBD2 (6 bases). The CDR3 runs 15 residues. Trimming shortened V by 2 bases and J by 2 bases, and 11 bases separated the two germline ends. Germline CDR1 reads SGHTA; CDR2 reads FQGTGA. The CDR3 DNA reads TGTGCCAGCAGCTTAGGGAGGAGCTCCACAGATACGCAGTATTTT. As protein: CASSLGRSSTDTQYF.

V is TRBV18 and J is TRBJ1-4, with D possibly TRBD1 on 6 matching bases. This CDR3 contains 14 residues. CDR1 and CDR2 from the germline V gene are KGHSH and LQKENI. Trimming took 6 bases from V and 7 from J, leaving 15 bases between them. CDR3 in amino acids: CASSLQGNSEKLFF. The DNA for the CDR3 is TGTGCCAGCTCGTTACAGGGCAACAGTGAAAAACTGTTTTTT.

There are a few counts of this clone. This chain joins TRBV6-6 and TRBJ2-5; 8 nucleotides line up with TRBD1. The CDR3 loop spans 16 amino acids. CDR1 and CDR2 from the germline V gene are MNHNY and SVGAGI (reference sequence). J was trimmed by 2 bases and V by 4 bases; bases with no gene match: 9. CDR3 amino acids: CASSSPDRELQETQYF. The CDR3 DNA is TGTGCCAGCAGTTCTCCGGACAGGGAGCTTCAAGAGACCCAGTACTTC.